Listed here is a single TCR beta chain. These data originate in a study of blood T cell repertoires in COVID-19. The wider study: Sites in the United States, Italy and Spain provided acute and convalescent COVID-19 samples. In each case, the material was cDNA or gDNA derived from T cells, B-cell-depleted T cells, or PBMCs.

Study processing details: Amplification with reference gene primers provided the estimates of nucleated cell counts. Data came from immunoSEQ multiplex PCR; TCRdb stores just in-frame clones and leaves some out. V and J calls and clone size follow that table, whereas D and trimming were derived from the DNA. The data contain hundreds of thousands of clones, 90% to 95% of them singletons. The V gene's germline CDR1 is SGDLS and CDR2 YYNGEE. The CDR3 consists of 16 residues. Trimming removed 1 base at V and 2 bases at J, with 16 bases between. V and J are TRBV9 and TRBJ2-7; D may be TRBD1 (6 bases). Sequenced: peripheral blood. The clonotype was recovered from a woman aged 18-29 years who had recovered from COVID-19. CDR3 coding DNA: TGTGCCAGCAGCGTACCCCAGGGGCAAGGCGCCTACGAGCAGTACGTC. Its protein is CASSVPQGQGAYEQYV.